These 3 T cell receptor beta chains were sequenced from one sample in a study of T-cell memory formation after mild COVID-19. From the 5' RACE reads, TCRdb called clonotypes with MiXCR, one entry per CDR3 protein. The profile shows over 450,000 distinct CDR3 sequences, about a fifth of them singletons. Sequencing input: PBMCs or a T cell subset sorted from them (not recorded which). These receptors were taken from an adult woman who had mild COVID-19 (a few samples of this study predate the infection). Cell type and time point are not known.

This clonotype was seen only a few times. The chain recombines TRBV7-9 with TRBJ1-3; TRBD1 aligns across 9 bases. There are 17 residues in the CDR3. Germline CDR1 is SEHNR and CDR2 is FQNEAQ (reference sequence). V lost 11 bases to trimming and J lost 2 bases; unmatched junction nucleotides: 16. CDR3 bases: TGTGCCCTTCCGATATCGCCGGGGACAGGGACTGGAAACACCATATATTTT. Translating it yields CALPISPGTGTGNTIYF.

Written as DNA, the CDR3 is TGTGCCAGCAGCTTACAGTCCCGGCCCCCACAAGAGACCCAGTACTTC. As protein: CASSLQSRPPQETQYF. This chain uses TRBV7-6 with TRBJ2-5, with D unclear. CDR1 and CDR2 (germline): SGHVS, FNYEAQ. The CDR3 contains 16 residues. V was trimmed by 2 bases and J by 2 bases, leaving 15 bases between them.

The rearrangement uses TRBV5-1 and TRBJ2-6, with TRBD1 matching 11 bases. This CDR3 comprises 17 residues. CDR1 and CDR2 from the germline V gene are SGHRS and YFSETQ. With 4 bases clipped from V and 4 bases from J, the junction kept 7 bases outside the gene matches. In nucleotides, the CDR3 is TGCGCCAGCAGCCGGGACAGGGGGTATTCCGGGGCCAACGTCCTGACTTTC. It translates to CASSRDRGYSGANVLTF.